Given below is one TCR beta chain in context. An amount of RNA that ranged from roughly 0.5 to 1 ug was reverse transcribed with random hexamers. TCRdb called the immunoSEQ multiplex PCR reads again in MiXCR, with one record for every CDR3 protein. The top ten hold approximately 0.18% of the sample, which has a few hundred thousand distinct CDR3 sequences, around nine tenths seen once. This entry belongs to a study of CD8 T cells in Susac syndrome. The trim removed 1 base at V and 1 base at J, leaving 6 bases unmatched. Per the germline V gene, CDR1 is MDHEN and CDR2 is SYDVKM. The CDR3 sequence is 17 residues long.

This receptor was obtained from a human donor with multiple sclerosis. The sample consisted of CD8+ T cells from PBMCs. The chain recombines TRBV28 with TRBJ2-5; 10 nucleotides align to TRBD2. In nucleotides, the CDR3 is TGTGCCAGCAGTTTATATTTAGCGGGGGGCGTCCAAGAGACCCAGTACTTC. Translating gives CASSLYLAGGVQETQYF. The full variable domain, with the rest looked up from reference TRBV28 and TRBJ2-5, is DVKVTQSSRYLVKRTGEKVFLECVQDMDHENMFWYRQDPGLGLRLIYFSYDVKMKEKGDIPEGYSVSREKKERFSLILESASTNQTSMYLCASSLYLAGGVQETQYFGPGTRLLVL.